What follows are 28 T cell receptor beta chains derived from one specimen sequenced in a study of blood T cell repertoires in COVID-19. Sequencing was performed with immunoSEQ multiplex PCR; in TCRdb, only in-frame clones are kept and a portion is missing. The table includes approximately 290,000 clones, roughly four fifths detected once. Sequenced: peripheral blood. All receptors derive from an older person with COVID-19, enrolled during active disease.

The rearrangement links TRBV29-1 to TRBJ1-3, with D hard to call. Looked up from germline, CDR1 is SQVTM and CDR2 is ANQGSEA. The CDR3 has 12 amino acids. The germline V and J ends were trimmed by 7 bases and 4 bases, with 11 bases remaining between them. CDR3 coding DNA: TGCAGCGCTTACTCTCCCGGAAACACCATATATTTT. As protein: CSAYSPGNTIYF. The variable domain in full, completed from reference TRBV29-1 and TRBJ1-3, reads SAVISQKPSRDICQRGTSLTIQCQVDSQVTMMFWYRQQPGQSLTLIATANQGSEATYESGFVIDKFPISRPNLTFSTLTVSNMSPEDSSIYLCSAYSPGNTIYFGEGSWLTVV.

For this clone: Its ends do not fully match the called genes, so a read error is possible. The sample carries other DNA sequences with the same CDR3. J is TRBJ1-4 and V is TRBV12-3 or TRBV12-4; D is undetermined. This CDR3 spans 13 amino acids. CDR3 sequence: CASSFLGVEKLFF. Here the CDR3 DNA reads TGTGCCAGCAGTTTTCTCGGGGTTGAAAAGCTGTTTTTT.

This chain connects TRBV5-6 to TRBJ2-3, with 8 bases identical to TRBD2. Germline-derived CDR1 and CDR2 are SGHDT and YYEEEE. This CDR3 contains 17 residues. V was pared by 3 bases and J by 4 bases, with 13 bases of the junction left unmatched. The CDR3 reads CASSSAGFRGGADTQYF. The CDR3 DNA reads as TGTGCCAGCAGCTCCGCGGGCTTCCGGGGGGGCGCAGATACGCAGTATTTT.

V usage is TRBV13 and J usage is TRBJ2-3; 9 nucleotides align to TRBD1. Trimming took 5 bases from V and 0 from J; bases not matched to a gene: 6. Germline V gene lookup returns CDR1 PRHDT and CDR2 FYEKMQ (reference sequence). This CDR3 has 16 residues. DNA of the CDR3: TGTGCCAGCAGCACCCGACAGGGGGGGAGCACAGATACGCAGTATTTT. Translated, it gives CASSTRQGGSTDTQYF.

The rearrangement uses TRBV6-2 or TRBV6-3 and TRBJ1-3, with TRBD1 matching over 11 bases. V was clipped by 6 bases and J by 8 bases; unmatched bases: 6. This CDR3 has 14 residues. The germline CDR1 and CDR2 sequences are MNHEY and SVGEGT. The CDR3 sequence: CASSDPGQGDTIYF. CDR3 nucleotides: TGTGCCAGCAGCGACCCGGGACAGGGGGACACCATATATTTT.

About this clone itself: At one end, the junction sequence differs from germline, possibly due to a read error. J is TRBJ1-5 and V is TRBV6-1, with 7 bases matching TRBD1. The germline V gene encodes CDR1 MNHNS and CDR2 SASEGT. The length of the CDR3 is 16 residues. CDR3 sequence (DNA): TGTGCCAGCACTGAAGTCGGAAGGGGGCAAGCTCAGCCCCAGCATTTT. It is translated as CASTEVGRGQAQPQHF.

CDR3 bases: TGTGCCAGCAGAGCAGGGGGCATTGGCAATCAGCCCCAGCATTTT. Translation gives CASRAGGIGNQPQHF. The chain has TRBV2 and TRBJ1-5, with 8 bases identical to TRBD1. The CDR3 totals 15 residues. CDR1 and CDR2 (germline): SNHLY, FYNNEI. V dropped 6 bases and J dropped 2; count of bases not matched to a gene: 6.

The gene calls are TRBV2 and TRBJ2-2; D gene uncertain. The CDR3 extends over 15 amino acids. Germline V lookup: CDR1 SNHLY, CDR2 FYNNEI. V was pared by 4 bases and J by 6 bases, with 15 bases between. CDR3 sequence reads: CASSVVGVAAGELFF. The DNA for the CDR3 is TGTGCCAGCAGTGTAGTCGGAGTTGCGGCCGGGGAGCTGTTTTTT.

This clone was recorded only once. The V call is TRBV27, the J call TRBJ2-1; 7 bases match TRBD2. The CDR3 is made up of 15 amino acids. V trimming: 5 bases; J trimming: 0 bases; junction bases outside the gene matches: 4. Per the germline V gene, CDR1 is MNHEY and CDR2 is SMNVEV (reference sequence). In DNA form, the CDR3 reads TGTGCCAGCAGTATAGCGGGTTTCTCCTACAATGAGCAGTTCTTC. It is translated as CASSIAGFSYNEQFF.

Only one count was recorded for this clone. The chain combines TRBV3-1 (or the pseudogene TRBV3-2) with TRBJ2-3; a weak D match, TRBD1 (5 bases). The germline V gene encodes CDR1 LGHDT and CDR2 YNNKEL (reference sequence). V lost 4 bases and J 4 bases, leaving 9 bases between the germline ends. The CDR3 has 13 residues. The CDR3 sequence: CASSLLTADTQYF. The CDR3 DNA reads TGTGCCAGCAGCCTCCTGACAGCAGATACGCAGTATTTT.

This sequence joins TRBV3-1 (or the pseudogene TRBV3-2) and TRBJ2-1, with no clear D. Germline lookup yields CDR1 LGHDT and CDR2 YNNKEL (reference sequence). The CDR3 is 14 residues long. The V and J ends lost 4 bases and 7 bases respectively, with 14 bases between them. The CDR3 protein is CASSRPERLNEQFF. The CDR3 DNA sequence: TGTGCCAGCAGCCGGCCGGAGCGTCTGAATGAGCAGTTCTTC.

CDR3 sequence: CASSSDRAPNTEAFF. In DNA, the CDR3 is TGCGCCAGCAGCTCGGACAGGGCTCCGAACACTGAAGCTTTCTTT. This rearrangement joins TRBV5-1 to TRBJ1-1, with 8 bases fitting TRBD1. V lost 3 bases, J lost 1 base, and 5 bases stayed unmatched. Germline V gives CDR1 SGHRS, CDR2 YFSETQ. This CDR3 is 15 amino acids long.

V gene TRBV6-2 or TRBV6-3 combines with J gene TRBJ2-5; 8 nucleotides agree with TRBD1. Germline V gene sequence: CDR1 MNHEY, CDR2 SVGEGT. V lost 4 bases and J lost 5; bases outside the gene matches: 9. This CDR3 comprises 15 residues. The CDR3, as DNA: TGTGCCAGCAGTTCCGGACAGGGAGTTTTGGAGACCCAGTACTTC. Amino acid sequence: CASSSGQGVLETQYF.

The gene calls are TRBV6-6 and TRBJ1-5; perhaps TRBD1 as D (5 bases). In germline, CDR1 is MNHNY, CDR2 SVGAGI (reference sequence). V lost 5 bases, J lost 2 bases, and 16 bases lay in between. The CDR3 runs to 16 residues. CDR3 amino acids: CASSGRAGLGNQPQHF. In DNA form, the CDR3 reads TGTGCCAGCAGTGGCCGGGCGGGGCTTGGCAATCAGCCCCAGCATTTT.

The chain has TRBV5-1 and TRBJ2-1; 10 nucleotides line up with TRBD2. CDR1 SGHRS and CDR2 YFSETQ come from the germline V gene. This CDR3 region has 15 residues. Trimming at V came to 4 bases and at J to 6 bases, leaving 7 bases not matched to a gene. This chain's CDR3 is CASSDLAGVSNEQFF. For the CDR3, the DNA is TGCGCCAGCAGCGACCTAGCGGGAGTTTCCAATGAGCAGTTCTTC.

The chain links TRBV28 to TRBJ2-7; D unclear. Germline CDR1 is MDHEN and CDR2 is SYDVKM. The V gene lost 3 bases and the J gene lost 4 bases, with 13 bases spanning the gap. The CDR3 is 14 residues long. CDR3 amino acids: CASSFQVGLYEQYF. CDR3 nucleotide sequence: TGTGCCAGCAGTTTTCAGGTCGGATTATACGAGCAGTACTTC. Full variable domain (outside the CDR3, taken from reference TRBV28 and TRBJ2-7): DVKVTQSSRYLVKRTGEKVFLECVQDMDHENMFWYRQDPGLGLRLIYFSYDVKMKEKGDIPEGYSVSREKKERFSLILESASTNQTSMYLCASSFQVGLYEQYFGPGTRLTVT.

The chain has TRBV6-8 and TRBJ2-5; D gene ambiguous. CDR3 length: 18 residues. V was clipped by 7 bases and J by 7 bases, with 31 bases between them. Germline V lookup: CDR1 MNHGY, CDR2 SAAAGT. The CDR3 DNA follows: TGTGCCAGCACATATCCCGAGATCACGAACGAGATTTGTGCGACCCAGTACTTC. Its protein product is CASTYPEITNEICATQYF.

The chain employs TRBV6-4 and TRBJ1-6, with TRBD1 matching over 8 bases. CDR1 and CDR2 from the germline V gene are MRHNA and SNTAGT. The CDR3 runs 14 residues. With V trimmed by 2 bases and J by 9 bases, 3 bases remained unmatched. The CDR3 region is CASSDTDRGSPLHF. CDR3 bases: TGTGCCAGCAGTGACACTGACAGGGGTTCACCCCTCCACTTT.

In nucleotides, the CDR3 is TGTGCCAGCAAGGAGAGGGTATCAGATACGCAGTATTTT. Translating gives CASKERVSDTQYF. V is TRBV19 and J is TRBJ2-3, with a weak D call TRBD2 (5 bases). The CDR3 extends over 13 amino acids. Germline assignment: CDR1 LNHDA and CDR2 SQIVND (reference sequence). The ends were cut back, 9 bases at V and 4 bases at J, with 14 bases in the middle.

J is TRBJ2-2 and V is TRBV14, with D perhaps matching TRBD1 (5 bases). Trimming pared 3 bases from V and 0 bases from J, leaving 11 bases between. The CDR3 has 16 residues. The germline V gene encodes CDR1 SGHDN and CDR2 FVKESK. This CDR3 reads CASSHRVQTNTGELFF. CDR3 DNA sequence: TGTGCCAGCAGCCACAGGGTACAGACGAACACCGGGGAGCTGTTTTTT.

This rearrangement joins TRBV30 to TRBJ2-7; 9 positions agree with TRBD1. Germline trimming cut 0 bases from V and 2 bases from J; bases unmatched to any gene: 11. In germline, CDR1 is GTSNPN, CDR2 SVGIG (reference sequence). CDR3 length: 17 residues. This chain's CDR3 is CAWSVLQPGQGTYEQYF. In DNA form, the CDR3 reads TGTGCCTGGAGTGTACTTCAGCCGGGACAGGGAACCTACGAGCAGTACTTC.

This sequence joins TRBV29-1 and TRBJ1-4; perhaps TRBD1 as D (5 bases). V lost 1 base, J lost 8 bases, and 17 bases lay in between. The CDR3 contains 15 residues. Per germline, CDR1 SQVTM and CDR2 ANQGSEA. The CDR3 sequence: CSVEGLGPGGEKLFF. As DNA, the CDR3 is TGCAGCGTTGAAGGTCTAGGCCCGGGGGGGGAAAAACTGTTTTTT.

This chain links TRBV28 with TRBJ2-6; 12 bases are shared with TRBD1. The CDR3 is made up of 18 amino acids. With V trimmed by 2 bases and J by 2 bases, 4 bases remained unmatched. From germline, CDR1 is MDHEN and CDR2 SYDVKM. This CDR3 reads CASSLRGQGAAGANVLTF. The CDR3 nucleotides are TGTGCCAGCAGTTTAAGGGGACAGGGGGCTGCTGGGGCCAACGTCCTGACTTTC. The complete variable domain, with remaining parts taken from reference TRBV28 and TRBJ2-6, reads DVKVTQSSRYLVKRTGEKVFLECVQDMDHENMFWYRQDPGLGLRLIYFSYDVKMKEKGDIPEGYSVSREKKERFSLILESASTNQTSMYLCASSLRGQGAAGANVLTFGAGSRLTVL.

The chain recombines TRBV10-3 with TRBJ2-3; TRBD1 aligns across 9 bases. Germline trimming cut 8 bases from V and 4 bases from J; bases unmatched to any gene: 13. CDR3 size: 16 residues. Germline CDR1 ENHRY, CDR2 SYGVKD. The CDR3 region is CAIGTRDRDFSDTQYF. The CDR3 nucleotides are TGTGCCATCGGAACCCGGGACAGGGACTTCTCAGATACGCAGTATTTT.

The CDR3 DNA follows: TGTGCCAGCAGTTTATTGCGGGGAGCAGATACGCAGTATTTT. Translating gives CASSLLRGADTQYF. The chain recombines TRBV28 with TRBJ2-3; maybe TRBD2 (6 bases). Germline V lookup: CDR1 MDHEN, CDR2 SYDVKM. V lost 1 base, J lost 4 bases, and 9 bases lay in between. The CDR3 is made up of 14 amino acids. The variable domain in full, with the rest retrieved from reference TRBV28 and TRBJ2-3, is DVKVTQSSRYLVKRTGEKVFLECVQDMDHENMFWYRQDPGLGLRLIYFSYDVKMKEKGDIPEGYSVSREKKERFSLILESASTNQTSMYLCASSLLRGADTQYFGPGTRLTVL.

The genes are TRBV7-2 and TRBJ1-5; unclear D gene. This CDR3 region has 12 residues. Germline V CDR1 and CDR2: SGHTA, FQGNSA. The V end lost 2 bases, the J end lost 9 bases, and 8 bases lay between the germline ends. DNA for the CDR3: TGTGCCAGCAGCTTATCGGGTGGGCCCCAGCATTTT. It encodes CASSLSGGPQHF.

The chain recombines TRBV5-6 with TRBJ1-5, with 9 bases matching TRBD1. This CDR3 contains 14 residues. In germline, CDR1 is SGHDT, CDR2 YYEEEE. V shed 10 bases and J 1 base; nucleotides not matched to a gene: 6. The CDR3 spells CAQDRGLSNQPQHF. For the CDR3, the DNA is TGTGCCCAGGACAGGGGCTTAAGCAATCAGCCCCAGCATTTT.

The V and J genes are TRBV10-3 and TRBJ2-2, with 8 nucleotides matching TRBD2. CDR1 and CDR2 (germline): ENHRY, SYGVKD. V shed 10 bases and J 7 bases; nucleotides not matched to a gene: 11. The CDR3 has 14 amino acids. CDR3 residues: CATSGSEGSGELFF. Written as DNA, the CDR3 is TGTGCCACGAGCGGGAGTGAGGGGAGCGGGGAGCTGTTTTTT.